This TCR beta chain was retrieved from a study of Ad26.COV2.S vaccination and SARS-CoV-2 variants (dated by TCRdb to about 2021). Background on the whole study: Vaccine-arm donors came from COV1001, a multicentre, randomized, double-blind, placebo-controlled phase I-IIa trial of Ad26.COV2.S in healthy adults. Ad26.COV2.S was administered intramuscularly at a dose of 5x10^10 or 1x10^11 viral particles, either as one shot or as two shots given 56 days apart. Sequencing of the TCRbeta repertoire served to evaluate the specificity and breadth of SARS-CoV-2-reactive T cell receptors following Ad26.COV2.S vaccination. The TCR-sequenced set comprised around 30 samples: around 20 Ad26.COV2.S vaccine recipients, 5 placebo recipients and 8 SARS-CoV-2 convalescent individuals. Participants in the trial were split at random into five groups of five each, receiving low-dose or high-dose Ad26.COV2.S once or twice, or else placebo on both occasions. Blinding of investigators to trial group allocation was maintained during experiments and outcome assessment.

The immunoSEQ Assay was the method used to sequence TCRbeta CDR3 regions. After extraction, genomic DNA underwent amplification by bias-controlled multiplex PCR, followed by high-throughput sequencing. Per the authors' processing: To quantify the absolute abundance of every unique TCRbeta CDR3 region, sequences were collapsed and filtered. T cell fraction was estimated by normalizing TCRbeta template counts to usable DNA, with usable DNA measured through amplification of reference genes found in all nucleated cells. Repertoire TCRs were annotated as SARS-CoV-2-specific by exact matching of V gene, CDR3 amino acid sequence and J gene to a known reactive TCR set. The reference SARS-CoV-2 TCR set came from MIRA and was filtered for enrichment in COVID-19-positive ImmuneCODE repertoires, removing public or cross-reactive TCRs. Drawing on the MIRA antigens, annotated TCRs were analysed further at the level of specific ORF or position within ORF. Depth was the summed frequency of annotated unique rearrangements, while breadth was defined as annotated unique rearrangements over total unique productive rearrangements. Two-sided Wilcoxon rank-sum tests were applied when comparing TCR breadth between groups. Entries here come from immuneACCESS through TCRdb and include only in-frame sequences with V and J called. Some clones fail to appear in such tables; in the studies checked, an unresolved V gene covers under half of the shortfall, and the cause of the remainder is unknown. V, J and clone size reflect that table, while D and trimming were determined from the DNA. In all, the sample holds about 440,000 clones, and around 88% of those were seen once. The ten largest clonotypes hold roughly 12% of the sample.

The V end loses 8 bases and the J end loses 7 bases, and a stretch of 15 bases separates them. The CDR3 covers 13 residues, taking in both the cysteine and the phenylalanine. CDR3 DNA only is kept here, 39 bases in frame from base 1. The germline V gene sets CDR1 to MNHEY and CDR2 to SVGAGI. Overall study outcomes, separate from this receptor: Vaccine and placebo recipients had similar non-spike TCR breadth, a finding consistent with the vaccine containing only spike. The authors noted that total T cell responses may have been underestimated by the TCR breadth and depth analyses. The study was not powered to compare responses between vaccine doses or regimens. After vaccination, spike-specific CD8+ and CD4+ T cell responses were reported to show substantial breadth. Spike-specific TCR breadth was higher in Ad26.COV2.S recipients than in placebo recipients (P = 0.0014).

In light of the paper, this sample's treatment or condition label describes: some 20 received Ad26.COV2.S at low or high dose, single or two shots; 5 received placebo; per-sample allocation not given. Repertoires of vaccine and placebo recipients were sequenced from samples taken on day 63 after the first injection. In Cohort 1b, about two dozen adults aged 18-55 years were enrolled at a single site in Boston, USA, between 29 July and 7 August 2020. Ad26.COV2.S was a replication-incompetent adenovirus type 26 vector expressing a prefusion-stabilized SARS-CoV-2 spike protein from the original Wuhan strain. As regards this clone: The antigen it recognizes is unknown. No much larger clone is present one base from it, and per-base qualities are unavailable.

The clonotype was recovered from a person between 18 and 65 years old who received the Ad26.COV2.S COVID-19 vaccine or a placebo. The V gene is TRBV6-5 and the J gene is TRBJ2-1, with no reliable assignment of the D segment. The sequenced sample was peripheral blood, obtained in a trial of Ad26.COV2.S vaccine versus placebo. The DNA sequence is given as TGTGCCAGCCGCTTGGATTTGGGGAATGAGCAGTTCTTC. It translates as CASRLDLGNEQFF.